Each of the 6 T cell receptor beta chains below was sequenced from the same sample in a study of blood T cell repertoires in COVID-19. Profiling relied on immunoSEQ multiplex PCR, and the TCRdb table lists in-frame clones only, not all of them. The sample holds 200,000 to 250,000 clones, about 87% seen once. The sample was PBMCs or T cells enriched from blood (not recorded which). Source of these receptors: a woman aged 25 to 45 who had recovered from COVID-19.

The rearrangement joins TRBV10-1 to TRBJ1-1; D is undetermined. The germline V gene has CDR1 WNHNN and CDR2 SYGVQD (reference sequence). This CDR3 is built from 14 residues. V was cut by 5 bases and J by 3 bases, with 13 bases left in between. CDR3 DNA sequence: TGCGCCAGCAGTTCAAGGTTCGGGGACACTGAAGCTTTCTTT. This codes for CASSSRFGDTEAFF.

V usage is TRBV4-3 and J usage is TRBJ2-2; no clear D gene. Between the trimmed V and J ends, which lost 6 bases and 1 base, there was a span of 9 bases. In germline, CDR1 is LGHNA, CDR2 YSLEER. CDR3 length: 14 amino acids. CDR3 coding DNA: TGCGCCAGCAGTCAGTCACGGAACACCGGGGAGCTGTTTTTT. Protein product: CASSQSRNTGELFF.

The chain combines TRBV7-9 with TRBJ2-7; D is uncertain. The ends were cut back, 5 bases at V and 1 base at J, with 3 bases in the middle. CDR3 length equals 11 residues. Per the germline V gene, CDR1 is SEHNR and CDR2 is FQNEAQ (reference sequence). The CDR3 sequence: CASSLSYEQYF. Written as DNA, the CDR3 is TGTGCCAGCAGCCTTTCCTACGAGCAGTACTTC.

This clone was recorded a few times. The chain links TRBV6-4 to TRBJ2-2; D gene ambiguous. The germline V gene encodes CDR1 MRHNA and CDR2 SNTAGT. Between the trimmed V and J ends, which lost 6 bases and 0 bases, there was a span of 5 bases. This CDR3 has 13 amino acids. Here the CDR3 reads CASSQANTGELFF. Written as DNA, the CDR3 is TGTGCCAGCAGCCAGGCGAACACCGGGGAGCTGTTTTTT.

This chain uses TRBV5-1 with TRBJ2-3; a weak D match, TRBD2 (5 bases). The CDR3 has 15 amino acids. Trimming left V 4 bases short and J 9 bases short, with 21 bases between. Germline-derived CDR1 and CDR2 are SGHRS and YFSETQ. The CDR3 DNA reads TGCGCCAGCAGCATTGTAGCGACTCCCGAGGAGACGCAGTATTTT. Translating gives CASSIVATPEETQYF.

CDR3 coding DNA: TGTGCCAGCAGTTCGGTGAACACTGAAGCTTTCTTT. Translated, it gives CASSSVNTEAFF. The chain is built from TRBV12-3 or TRBV12-4 and TRBJ1-1; D is undetermined. Between the trimmed V and J ends, which lost 4 bases and 0 bases, there was a span of 3 bases. CDR3 length: 12 amino acids.